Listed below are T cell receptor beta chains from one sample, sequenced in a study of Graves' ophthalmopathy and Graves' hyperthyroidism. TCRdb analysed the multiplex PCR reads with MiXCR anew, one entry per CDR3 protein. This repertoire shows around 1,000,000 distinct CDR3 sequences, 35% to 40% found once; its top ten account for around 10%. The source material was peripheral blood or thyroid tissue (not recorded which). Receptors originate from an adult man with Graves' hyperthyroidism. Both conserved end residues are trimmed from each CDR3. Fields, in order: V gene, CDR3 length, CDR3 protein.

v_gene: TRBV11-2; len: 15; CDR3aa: ASSPTLQGKEVDEQY
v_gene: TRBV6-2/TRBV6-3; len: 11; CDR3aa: ASRKDMRYEQY
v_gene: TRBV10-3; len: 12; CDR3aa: AISYRFTNTEAF
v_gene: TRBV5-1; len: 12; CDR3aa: ASSVGDRVYGYT
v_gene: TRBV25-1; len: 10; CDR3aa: ASSDAFGELF
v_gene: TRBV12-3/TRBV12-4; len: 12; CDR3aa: ASRQRQGGDGYT
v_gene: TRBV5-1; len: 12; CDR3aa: ASYFGTGGNGYT
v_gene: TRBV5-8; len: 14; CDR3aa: ASSWTGTGENSPLH
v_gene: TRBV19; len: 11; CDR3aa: ASSTYGNYEQY
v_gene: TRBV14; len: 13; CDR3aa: ASSQGFSRYYEQY
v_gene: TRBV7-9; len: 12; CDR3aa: ASSVRGVVDEQY
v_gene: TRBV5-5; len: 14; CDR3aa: ASSSPHRGRNYGYT
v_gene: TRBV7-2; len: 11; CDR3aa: ASSSPGTWELF
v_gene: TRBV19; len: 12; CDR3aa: ASSSTDSNYGYT
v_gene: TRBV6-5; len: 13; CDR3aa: ASSRLTGGTGELF
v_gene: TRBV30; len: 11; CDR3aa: AWSSSGANVLT
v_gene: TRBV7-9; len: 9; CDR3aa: ATGASRRYT
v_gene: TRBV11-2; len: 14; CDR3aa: ASSPDPSLVTGELF
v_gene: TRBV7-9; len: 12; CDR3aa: ASSLVAGGPEQY
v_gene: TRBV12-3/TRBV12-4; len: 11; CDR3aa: ASAEILNSGYT
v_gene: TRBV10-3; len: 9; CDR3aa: AISAGETQY
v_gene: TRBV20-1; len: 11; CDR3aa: SARGHLFYGYT
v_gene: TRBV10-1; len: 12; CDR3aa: ASSGRSGANVLT
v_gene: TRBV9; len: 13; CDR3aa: ASSDLRAGANVLT
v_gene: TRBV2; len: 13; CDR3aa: ASRAGTGPQETQY
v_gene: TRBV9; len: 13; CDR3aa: ASSVEGQKNTEAF
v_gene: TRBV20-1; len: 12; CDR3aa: SAISGYSNQPQH
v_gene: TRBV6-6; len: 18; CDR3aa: ASSPPGTGNPSSGANVLT
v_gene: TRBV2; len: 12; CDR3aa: ASREGQAYYDQY
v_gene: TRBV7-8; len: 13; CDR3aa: ASSPPGRTDFEQY
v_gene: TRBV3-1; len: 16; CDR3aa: ASSHLTGANSGANVLT